The 15 T cell receptor beta chains presented below share a single source sample, sequenced in a study of long-term antiretroviral therapy in people with HIV. Run at survey level, the immunoSEQ assay was version v3.0. Clones were sequenced by immunoSEQ multiplex PCR, and TCRdb holds only the in-frame ones, with some missing. The data contain 30,000 to 50,000 clones, roughly nine tenths of them seen just once; the ten biggest clones take up more than 4%. Sample: unsorted PBMCs, taken 1.2 years after starting antiretroviral therapy. The receptors shown here come from a woman between 45 and 65 years old with HIV.

The rearrangement uses TRBV7-9 and TRBJ2-7; 9 nucleotides agree with TRBD1. J was trimmed by 11 bases and V by 1 base; bases with no gene match: 9. The CDR3 consists of 14 residues. Germline V gives CDR1 SEHNR, CDR2 FQNEAQ (reference sequence). For the CDR3, the DNA is TGTGCCAGCAGCTTAGGTGGGACAGGGTGGAATAAGTACTTC. Translating gives CASSLGGTGWNKYF.

This clone was counted a single time. The rearrangement links TRBV29-1 to TRBJ1-1; a weak D match, TRBD1 (6 bases). The ends were cut back, 3 bases at V and 4 bases at J, with 18 bases in the middle. Germline CDR1 reads SQVTM; CDR2 reads ANQGSEA. The CDR3 consists of 15 residues. CDR3 in amino acids: CSVEGTGTLSTEAFF. The CDR3 region has the DNA TGCAGCGTTGAGGGAACAGGGACCTTGAGCACTGAAGCTTTCTTT.

The V gene is TRBV6-5, the J gene TRBJ2-2; possible D gene TRBD1, 5 bases. Germline values: CDR1 MNHEY, CDR2 SVGAGI. Trimming cost V 2 bases and J 5 bases, with 15 bases left between them. This CDR3 has 16 amino acids. The CDR3 sequence: CASSYGAELQTGELFF. The CDR3 nucleotides read TGTGCCAGCAGTTACGGGGCAGAGCTACAGACCGGGGAGCTGTTTTTT.

Here the CDR3 DNA reads TGTGCCAGCAGCTTATCCGGGGCGCCGGGACAGGGGGCCGGGGAGCTGTTTTTT. It is translated as CASSLSGAPGQGAGELFF. The chain has TRBV7-3 and TRBJ2-2; 11 nucleotides agree with TRBD1. The CDR3 is made up of 18 amino acids. V dropped 2 bases and J dropped 6; count of bases not matched to a gene: 11. Germline-derived CDR1 and CDR2 are SGHTA and FQGTGA.

The chain carries TRBV7-3 and TRBJ1-1; no reliable D call. The CDR3 sequence is 12 residues long. V was clipped by 5 bases and J by 7 bases, with 11 bases between them. Germline-derived CDR1 and CDR2 are SGHTA and FQGTGA. CDR3 in DNA: TGTGCCAGCAGCCAAACGGGGTATGAAGCTTTCTTT. Translating it yields CASSQTGYEAFF.

The chain is built from TRBV18 and TRBJ2-5, with D possibly being TRBD1 or TRBD2 (5 bases each). Germline values: CDR1 KGHSH, CDR2 LQKENI. CDR3 length: 18 amino acids. Trimming stripped 3 bases from V and 1 base from J, with 21 bases between. CDR3 amino acids: CASSPRSPIPGAQETQYF. The CDR3 DNA reads as TGTGCCAGCTCACCTAGGTCACCCATTCCCGGGGCCCAAGAGACCCAGTACTTC.

This chain connects TRBV9 to TRBJ1-3; TRBD1 aligns across 8 bases. The CDR3 sequence is 16 residues long. V shed 4 bases, J shed 4 bases, and the junction held 10 bases outside the gene matches. CDR1 and CDR2 from the germline V gene are SGDLS and YYNGEE. This CDR3 is CASSLPKTGAGNTIYF. The CDR3 DNA follows: TGTGCCAGCAGCCTCCCGAAGACAGGGGCCGGAAACACCATATATTTT. Using reference TRBV9 and TRBJ1-3 for the parts outside the CDR3, the full variable domain is DSGVTQTPKHLITATGQRVTLRCSPRSGDLSVYWYQQSLDQGLQFLIQYYNGEERAKGNILERFSAQQFPDLHSELNLSSLELGDSALYFCASSLPKTGAGNTIYFGEGSWLTVV.

This clone was seen more than once but under ten times. The V gene is TRBV9, the J gene TRBJ1-3; D gene unclear. CDR1 is SGDLS and CDR2 is YYNGEE in the germline V gene. This CDR3 region has 14 residues. The V and J ends lost 3 bases and 4 bases respectively, with 11 bases between them. The CDR3 nucleotides are TGTGCCAGCAGCGCCACCTCGGCCGGAAACACCATATATTTT. Its translation is CASSATSAGNTIYF.

This clone was picked up a small number of times. This chain connects TRBV5-8 to TRBJ1-1; no clear D. The CDR3 runs 14 residues. V lost 3 bases and J lost 7, with 16 bases in between. The V gene's germline CDR1 is SGHTS and CDR2 YDEGEE. CDR3 region: CASSSGSFAVEAFF. CDR3 DNA: TGTGCCAGCAGCTCCGGGTCTTTCGCGGTTGAAGCTTTCTTT.

This chain uses TRBV10-3 with TRBJ1-1, with D possibly TRBD1 on 5 matching bases. From germline, CDR1 is ENHRY and CDR2 SYGVKD. Trimming cost V 2 bases and J 0 bases, with 10 bases left between them. This CDR3 region has 15 residues. CDR3 region: CAISEDRRMNTEAFF. The CDR3, as DNA: TGTGCCATCAGTGAGGACAGAAGGATGAACACTGAAGCTTTCTTT.

The chain employs TRBV7-2 and TRBJ2-7, with D uncertain. Trimming shortened V by 0 bases and J by 0 bases, and 6 bases separated the two germline ends. Germline CDR1 SGHTA, CDR2 FQGNSA. The CDR3 sequence is 14 residues long. DNA of the CDR3: TGTGCCAGCAGCTTAGCGACAATCTCCTACGAGCAGTACTTC. Protein: CASSLATISYEQYF.

The chain uses TRBV10-3 and TRBJ1-5; D uncertain. The germline CDR1 and CDR2 sequences are ENHRY and SYGVKD. The V gene lost 1 base and the J gene lost 5 bases, with 6 bases spanning the gap. The CDR3 runs 13 residues. The CDR3 loop reads CAISEYVDQPQHF. DNA of the CDR3: TGTGCCATCAGTGAGTATGTAGATCAGCCCCAGCATTTT.

The rearrangement joins TRBV30 to TRBJ1-6; D possibly corresponds to TRBD1 (5 bases). The V end was cut by 0 bases, the J end by 2 bases, with 8 bases between. CDR1 is GTSNPN, CDR2 SVGIG, per germline (reference sequence). The CDR3 spans 15 residues. As DNA, the CDR3 is TGTGCCTGGAGTGTACCCAGGGCCTATAATTCACCCCTCCACTTT. Translating it yields CAWSVPRAYNSPLHF.

The chain employs TRBV5-6 and TRBJ1-3, with 7 positions matching TRBD1. This CDR3 comprises 16 residues. V shed 2 bases and J 1 base; nucleotides not matched to a gene: 6. Germline loops: CDR1 SGHDT, CDR2 YYEEEE. CDR3 protein: CASSFRDRTSGNTIYF. The CDR3 DNA follows: TGTGCCAGCAGCTTCCGGGACAGAACATCTGGAAACACCATATATTTT. Filled out from reference TRBV5-6 and TRBJ1-3, the complete variable domain reads DAGVTQSPTHLIKTRGQQVTLRCSPKSGHDTVSWYQQALGQGPQFIFQYYEEEERQRGNFPDRFSGHQFPNYSSELNVNALLLGDSALYLCASSFRDRTSGNTIYFGEGSWLTVV.

This chain joins TRBV7-8 and TRBJ1-2; 8 positions match TRBD1. Germline lookup yields CDR1 SGHVS and CDR2 FQNEAQ. V gave up 0 bases and J gave up 7 bases; unmatched junction bases: 16. The CDR3 length is 18 residues. The CDR3 nucleotides read TGTGCCAGCAGCTTAGCTAGGTCAGCAGGGGGCGGTTGGCGTGGCTACACCTTC. This gives the protein CASSLARSAGGGWRGYTF.